This TCR beta chain was sequenced for a study of response to subunit inactivated influenza vaccine. Study-wide findings and caveats: There was a suggestion from the authors that each seasonal influenza vaccination recruits few new T cells.

The length of the CDR3 is 13 residues. V was cut by 2 bases and J by 2 bases, with 6 bases left in between. The germline V gene has CDR1 SGHDT and CDR2 YYEEEE. TCRdb re-called the RT-PCR reads with MiXCR, one entry per CDR3 protein. The sample lists roughly 650,000 distinct CDR3 sequences, 15% to 19% occurring once. This clonotype was counted at least ten times. Its antigen is not identified. The sequence came from a man between 50 and 59 years old who received an inactivated influenza vaccine. The sample in question was PBMCs from blood, obtained approximately 13 days after vaccination. The chain is built from TRBV5-6 and TRBJ2-3; no reliable D call. CDR3 protein: CASSFPVTDTQYF. As DNA, the CDR3 is TGTGCCAGCAGCTTCCCAGTCACAGATACGCAGTATTTT.